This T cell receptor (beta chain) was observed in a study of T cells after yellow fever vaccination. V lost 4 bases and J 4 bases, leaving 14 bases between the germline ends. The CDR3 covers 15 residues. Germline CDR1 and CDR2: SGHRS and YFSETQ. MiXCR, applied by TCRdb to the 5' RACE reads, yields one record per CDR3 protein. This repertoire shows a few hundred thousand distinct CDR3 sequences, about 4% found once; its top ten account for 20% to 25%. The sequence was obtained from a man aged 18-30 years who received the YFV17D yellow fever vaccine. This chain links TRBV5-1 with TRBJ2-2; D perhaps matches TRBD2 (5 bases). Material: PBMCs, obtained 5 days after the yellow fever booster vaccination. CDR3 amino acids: CASSEQLAGTGELFF. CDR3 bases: TGCGCCAGCAGCGAACAGTTGGCGGGCACCGGGGAGCTGTTTTTT.